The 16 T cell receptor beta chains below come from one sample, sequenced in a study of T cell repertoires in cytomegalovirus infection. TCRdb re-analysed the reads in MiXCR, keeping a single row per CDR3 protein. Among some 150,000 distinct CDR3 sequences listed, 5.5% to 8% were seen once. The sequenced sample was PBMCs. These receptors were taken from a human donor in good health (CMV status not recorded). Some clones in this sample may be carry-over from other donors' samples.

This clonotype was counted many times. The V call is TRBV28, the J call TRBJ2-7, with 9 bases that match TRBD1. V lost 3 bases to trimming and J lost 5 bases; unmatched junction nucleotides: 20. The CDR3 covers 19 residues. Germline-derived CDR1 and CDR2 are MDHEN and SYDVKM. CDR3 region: CASSFSTRDRDRMSDEQYF. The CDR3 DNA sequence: TGTGCCAGCAGTTTTTCTACCCGGGACAGGGATCGAATGAGCGACGAGCAGTACTTC.

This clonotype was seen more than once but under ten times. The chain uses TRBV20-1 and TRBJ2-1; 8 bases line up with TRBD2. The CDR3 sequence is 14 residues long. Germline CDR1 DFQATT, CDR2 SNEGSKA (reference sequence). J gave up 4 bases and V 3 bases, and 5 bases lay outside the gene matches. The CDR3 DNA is TGCAGTGCTAGCTTGCCTAGCGGGTACAATGAGCAGTTCTTC. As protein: CSASLPSGYNEQFF.

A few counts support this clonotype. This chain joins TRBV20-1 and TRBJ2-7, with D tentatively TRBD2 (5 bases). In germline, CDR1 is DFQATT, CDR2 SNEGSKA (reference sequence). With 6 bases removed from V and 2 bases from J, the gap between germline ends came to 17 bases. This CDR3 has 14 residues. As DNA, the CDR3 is TGCAGTGCAGCAACTAGTTTGGCTACCTACGAGCAGTACTTC. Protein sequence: CSAATSLATYEQYF.

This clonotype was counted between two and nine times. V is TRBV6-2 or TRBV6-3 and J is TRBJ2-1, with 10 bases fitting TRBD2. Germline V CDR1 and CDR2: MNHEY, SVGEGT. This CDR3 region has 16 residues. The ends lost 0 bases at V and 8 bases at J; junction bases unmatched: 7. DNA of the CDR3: TGTGCCAGCAGTTACTCGACTAGGACTAGCGGCTATGAGCAGTTCTTC. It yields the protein CASSYSTRTSGYEQFF.

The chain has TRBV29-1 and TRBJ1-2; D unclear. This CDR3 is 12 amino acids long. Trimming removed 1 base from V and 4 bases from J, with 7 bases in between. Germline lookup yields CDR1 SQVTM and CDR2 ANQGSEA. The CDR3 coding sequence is TGCAGCGTTGAAGGACTGAGCTATGGCTACACCTTC. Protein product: CSVEGLSYGYTF.

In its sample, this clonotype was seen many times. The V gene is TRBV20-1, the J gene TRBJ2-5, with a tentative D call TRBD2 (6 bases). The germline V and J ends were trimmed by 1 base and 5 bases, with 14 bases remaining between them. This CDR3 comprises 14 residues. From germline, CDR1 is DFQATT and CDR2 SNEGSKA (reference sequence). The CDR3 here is CSARGQGGSETQYF. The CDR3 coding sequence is TGCAGTGCTAGAGGGCAGGGAGGATCGGAGACCCAGTACTTC.

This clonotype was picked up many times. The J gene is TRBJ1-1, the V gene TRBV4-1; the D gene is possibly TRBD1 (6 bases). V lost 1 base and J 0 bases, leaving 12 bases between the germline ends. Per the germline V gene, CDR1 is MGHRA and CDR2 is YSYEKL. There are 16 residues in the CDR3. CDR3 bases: TGCGCCAGCAGCCAAGGGGGAAGGGGGATGAACACTGAAGCTTTCTTT. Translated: CASSQGGRGMNTEAFF.

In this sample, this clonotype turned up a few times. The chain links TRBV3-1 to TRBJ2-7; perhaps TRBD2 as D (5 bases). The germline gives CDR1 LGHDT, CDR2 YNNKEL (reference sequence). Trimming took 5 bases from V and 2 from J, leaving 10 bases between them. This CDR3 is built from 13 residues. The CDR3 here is CASSSSGTYEQYF. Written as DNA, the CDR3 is TGTGCCAGCAGCTCCAGCGGTACCTACGAGCAGTACTTC.

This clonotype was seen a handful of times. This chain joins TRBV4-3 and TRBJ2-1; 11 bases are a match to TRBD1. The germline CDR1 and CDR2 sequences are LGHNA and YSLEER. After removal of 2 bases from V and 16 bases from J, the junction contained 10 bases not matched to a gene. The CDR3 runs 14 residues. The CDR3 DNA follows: TGCGCCAGCAGCCAAACCAGGACAGGGGGCAAGAGTTTCTTC. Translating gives CASSQTRTGGKSFF.

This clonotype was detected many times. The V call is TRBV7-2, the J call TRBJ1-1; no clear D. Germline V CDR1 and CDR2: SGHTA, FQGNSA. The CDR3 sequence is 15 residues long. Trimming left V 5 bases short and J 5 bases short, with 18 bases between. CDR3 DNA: TGTGCCAGCAGCCCATCCTCCGGACCTAATACTGAAGCTTTCTTT. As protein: CASSPSSGPNTEAFF.

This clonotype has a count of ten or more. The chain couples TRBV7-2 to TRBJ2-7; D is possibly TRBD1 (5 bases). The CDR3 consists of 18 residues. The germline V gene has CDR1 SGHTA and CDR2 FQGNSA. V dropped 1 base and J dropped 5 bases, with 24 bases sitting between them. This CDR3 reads CASSLVPTLHTGINEQYF. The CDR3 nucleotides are TGTGCCAGCAGCTTAGTACCGACCCTACACACAGGAATTAACGAGCAGTACTTC.

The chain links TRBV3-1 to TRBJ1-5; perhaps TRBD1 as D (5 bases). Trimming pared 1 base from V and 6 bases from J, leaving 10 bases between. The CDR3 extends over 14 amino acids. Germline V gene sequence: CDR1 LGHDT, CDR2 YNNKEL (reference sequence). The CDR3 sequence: CASSQGQGGQPQHF. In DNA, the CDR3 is TGTGCCAGCAGCCAAGGGCAGGGTGGTCAGCCCCAGCATTTT.

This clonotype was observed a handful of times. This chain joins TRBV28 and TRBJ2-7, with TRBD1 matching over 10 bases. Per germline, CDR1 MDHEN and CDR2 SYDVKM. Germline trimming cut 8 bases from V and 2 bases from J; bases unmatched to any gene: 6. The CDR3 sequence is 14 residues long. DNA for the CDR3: TGTGCCAGCCTTGACAGGGGGCTTGCCTACGAGCAGTACTTC. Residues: CASLDRGLAYEQYF.

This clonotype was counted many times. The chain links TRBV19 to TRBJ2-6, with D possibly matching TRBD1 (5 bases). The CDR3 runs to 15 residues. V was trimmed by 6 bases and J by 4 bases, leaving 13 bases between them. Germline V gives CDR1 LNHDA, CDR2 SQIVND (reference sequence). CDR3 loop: CASRQGSWGANVLTF. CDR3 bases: TGTGCCAGTAGGCAGGGTTCGTGGGGGGCCAACGTCCTGACTTTC.

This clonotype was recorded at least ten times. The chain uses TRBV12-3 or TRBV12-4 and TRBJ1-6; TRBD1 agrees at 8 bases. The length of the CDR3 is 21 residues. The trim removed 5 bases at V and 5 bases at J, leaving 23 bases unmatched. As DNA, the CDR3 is TGTGCCAGCAGTCTTAAAAGAGGACAGGGTTTATTCCCAGCGAATAATTCACCCCTCCACTTT. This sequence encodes CASSLKRGQGLFPANNSPLHF.

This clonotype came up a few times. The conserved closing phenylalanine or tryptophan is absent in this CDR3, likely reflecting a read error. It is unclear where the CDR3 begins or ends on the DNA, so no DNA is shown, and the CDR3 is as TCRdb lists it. The CDR3 region is CASSFTGPME. The chain recombines TRBV28 with TRBJ1-6; the table names TRBD1, a call not compared with the DNA. Per germline, CDR1 MDHEN and CDR2 SYDVKM. The CDR3 totals 10 residues, both ends included.